One and the same sample provided the 18 T cell receptor beta chains below, sequenced in a study of T cell responses to AZD1222 COVID-19 vaccine. TCRdb's table, derived via immunoSEQ multiplex PCR, lists solely in-frame clones and lacks some. The table lists some 140,000 clones, approximately 93% of them singletons. Material: peripheral blood, obtained on day 0 of AZD1222 vaccination. All receptors come from an adult in good health.

The rearrangement joins TRBV25-1 to TRBJ1-1; D may be TRBD1 (5 bases). V lost 7 bases and J 4 bases, leaving 13 bases between the germline ends. This CDR3 region has 13 residues. The germline V gene has CDR1 MGHDK and CDR2 SYGVNS. In DNA form, the CDR3 reads TGTGCCAGCATGCCCGTCGGGACCACTGAAGCTTTCTTT. It is translated as CASMPVGTTEAFF.

This chain uses TRBV2 with TRBJ2-1; 8 positions match TRBD2. After removal of 10 bases from V and 0 bases from J, the junction contained 29 bases not matched to a gene. Germline CDR1 and CDR2: SNHLY and FYNNEI. The CDR3 consists of 22 residues. CDR3 in DNA: TGTGCCACCCCCGGTATAGTGGCCGCGGGGGGCTCCGCCGCGATCTCCTACAATGAGCAGTTCTTC. Translated: CATPGIVAAGGSAAISYNEQFF.

This chain links TRBV7-8 with TRBJ2-3, with a weak D call TRBD2 (6 bases). Germline V gives CDR1 SGHVS, CDR2 FQNEAQ. The CDR3 is made up of 17 amino acids. V was trimmed by 0 bases and J by 5 bases, leaving 18 bases between them. CDR3 residues: CASSLAGIAVARDTQYF. DNA of the CDR3: TGTGCCAGCAGCTTAGCGGGAATAGCGGTCGCGAGAGATACGCAGTATTTT.

The V and J genes are TRBV27 and TRBJ1-6, with D possibly matching TRBD1 (5 bases). The CDR3 runs to 14 residues. Germline assignment: CDR1 MNHEY and CDR2 SMNVEV (reference sequence). Trimming removed 0 bases from V and 11 bases from J, with 11 bases in between. Written as DNA, the CDR3 is TGTGCCAGCAGTTTATCTGATAGGGGTCCACCCCTCCACTTT. This translates into CASSLSDRGPPLHF.

The CDR3 bases are TGTGCCAGTAGTATAGATCGCGTTAGCGGAGGAGAGCAGTACTTC. This gives the protein CASSIDRVSGGEQYF. The chain links TRBV19 to TRBJ2-7; perhaps TRBD2 as D (6 bases). Trimming shortened V by 0 bases and J by 7 bases, and 16 bases separated the two germline ends. The CDR3 is 15 amino acids. In germline, CDR1 is LNHDA, CDR2 SQIVND (reference sequence).

The chain joins TRBV7-3 to TRBJ2-5, with 7 bases aligning to TRBD1. Trimming removed 2 bases from V and 2 bases from J; junction bases left unmatched: 8. Germline loops: CDR1 SGHTA, CDR2 FQGTGA. The CDR3 totals 16 residues. The CDR3 DNA is TGTGCCAGCAGCTTAGGGGGAAGGGACAGTCAAGAGACCCAGTACTTC. Translated, it gives CASSLGGRDSQETQYF.

The rearrangement uses TRBV29-1 and TRBJ2-2; no clear D. This CDR3 is built from 14 residues. Germline V CDR1 and CDR2: SQVTM, ANQGSEA. V shed 5 bases and J shed 0 bases, with 10 bases lying between them. CDR3 residues: CSVPTSTNTGELFF. As DNA, the CDR3 is TGCAGCGTTCCTACTTCTACGAACACCGGGGAGCTGTTTTTT.

The V gene is TRBV7-2, the J gene TRBJ1-1; possibly TRBD1 for D (6 bases). Germline assignment: CDR1 SGHTA and CDR2 FQGNSA. CDR3 length: 15 amino acids. Trimming shortened V by 1 base and J by 6 bases, and 15 bases separated the two germline ends. This chain's CDR3 is CASSLVRYREPEAFF. The CDR3 bases are TGTGCCAGCAGCTTAGTTCGCTACAGGGAACCTGAAGCTTTCTTT.

The chain's CDR3 is CASTLGGAGGTEAFF. The CDR3 nucleotides read TGTGCCAGCACCCTCGGGGGTGCGGGTGGCACTGAAGCTTTCTTT. The chain carries TRBV28 and TRBJ1-1; D is possibly TRBD1 (5 bases). The germline V and J ends were trimmed by 7 bases and 4 bases, with 19 bases remaining between them. The germline V gene has CDR1 MDHEN and CDR2 SYDVKM. This CDR3 contains 15 residues.

CDR3 residues: CASSLETVSYEQYF. In nucleotides, the CDR3 is TGTGCCAGCAGCTTGGAAACAGTGTCCTACGAGCAGTACTTC. The chain couples TRBV5-4 to TRBJ2-7; D is unresolved. Germline V gene data show CDR1 as SGHNT and CDR2 as YYREEE (reference sequence). The CDR3 runs 14 residues. V was trimmed by 0 bases and J by 1 base, leaving 8 bases between them.

This chain uses TRBV27 with TRBJ1-5; D uncertain. The CDR3 is 13 amino acids. Germline assignment: CDR1 MNHEY and CDR2 SMNVEV (reference sequence). The V end lost 3 bases, the J end lost 7 bases, and 10 bases lay between the germline ends. CDR3 DNA: TGTGCCAGCAGTTTTGTGGGAGGCCAGCCCCAGCATTTT. Its protein product is CASSFVGGQPQHF.

This sequence joins TRBV11-2 and TRBJ1-4, with 10 bases fitting TRBD1. CDR3 length: 19 amino acids. Germline V CDR1 and CDR2: SGHAT, FQNNGV. J gave up 0 bases and V 4 bases, and 11 bases lay outside the gene matches. The CDR3 nucleotides read TGTGCCAGCAGCTCCGCCGGGACAGGGGTTCTTGCAACTAATGAAAAACTGTTTTTT. Translated, it gives CASSSAGTGVLATNEKLFF.

Only one count was recorded for this clone. The genes are TRBV11-2 and TRBJ1-2; TRBD1 matches 7 bases. The CDR3 runs 15 residues. Germline CDR1 reads SGHAT; CDR2 reads FQNNGV. Trimming at V came to 4 bases and at J to 7 bases, leaving 12 bases not matched to a gene. The DNA for the CDR3 is TGTGCCAGCAGCTCGAACCCCAACAGGGGAAGTGGCTACACCTTC. Translating it yields CASSSNPNRGSGYTF.

The gene calls are TRBV19 and TRBJ2-7; D is tentatively TRBD1 or TRBD2 (6 bases each). The CDR3 is 18 residues long. Germline CDR1 and CDR2: LNHDA and SQIVND (reference sequence). Trimming pared 6 bases from V and 0 bases from J, leaving 24 bases between. This CDR3 reads CASSQTYEGGSNSYEQYF. Written as DNA, the CDR3 is TGTGCCAGTAGCCAAACCTATGAGGGGGGATCCAACTCCTACGAGCAGTACTTC.

About this clone: Its ends do not fully match the called genes, so a read error is possible. Other nucleotide sequences in the sample specify the same CDR3. The gene calls are TRBV7-9 and TRBJ2-5, with TRBD2 as a possible D gene (6 bases). The CDR3 is made up of 16 amino acids. Per the germline V gene, CDR1 is SEHNR and CDR2 is FQNEAQ (reference sequence). CDR3 nucleotides: TGTGCCAGCAGCTTGGAATTAGCGGTAATCCAAGAGACTCAGTACTTC. Its translation is CASSLELAVIQETQYF.

This clone was seen only a few times. The chain recombines TRBV5-1 with TRBJ2-7; 10 bases are shared with TRBD1. Trimming cost V 4 bases and J 5 bases; bases outside gene matches: 6. CDR3 length equals 14 residues. Germline-derived CDR1 and CDR2 are SGHRS and YFSETQ. Here the CDR3 DNA reads TGCGCCAGCAGCGCAAGACAGGGGGCGAACGAGCAGTACTTC. The encoded protein is CASSARQGANEQYF.

The chain uses TRBV30 and TRBJ1-2, with 11 bases lining up with TRBD1. The V gene end was trimmed by 5 bases and the J gene end by 6 bases; junction bases not matched to a gene: 5. CDR3 length: 13 residues. Germline CDR1 is GTSNPN and CDR2 is SVGIG (reference sequence). The CDR3, as DNA: TGTGCCTGGCCCGGGACAGGGGGAAATGGCTACACCTTC. It specifies CAWPGTGGNGYTF.

The chain combines TRBV4-3 with TRBJ2-3; TRBD2 might be the D (5 bases). Germline CDR1 reads LGHNA; CDR2 reads YSLEER. Between the trimmed V and J ends, which lost 3 bases and 4 bases, there was a span of 5 bases. This CDR3 is 12 amino acids long. The CDR3 here is CASSQGADTQYF. For the CDR3, the DNA is TGCGCCAGCAGCCAGGGAGCAGATACGCAGTATTTT.